The clone carrying this TCR beta chain was observed at least ten times. What it recognizes is unknown. With V trimmed by 6 bases and J by 1 base, 8 bases remained unmatched. Looked up from germline, CDR1 is MNHEY and CDR2 is SVGEGT. This CDR3 is built from 15 residues. Time point described: newly diagnosed GD, antithyroid drugs for less than 3 months. The TCR library was made from RNA that had been extracted from PBMCs in TRIzol. The collection involved drawing about 8.2 milliliters of peripheral blood into EDTA tubes. This entry belongs to a study of regulatory T cells in long-lasting Graves disease. As for the study in general: Graves' patients diagnosed newly had used antithyroid drugs under 3 months.

General study results and limits: Persistent disease was characterized by preferential usage of TRBV28, TRBJ1-2 and TRBJ2-5. In persistent patients, shared public clonotypes (around 2,500) outnumbered those in new patients (around 1,000).

Assembly of TCR beta libraries relied on iRepertoire HTBI primers together with Arm-PCR of CDR3 regions. One entry per CDR3 protein, called by TCRdb with MiXCR from the multiplex PCR reads. There are over 300,000 distinct CDR3 sequences in the sample; around 16% occur only once, and 22% lies in the top ten. The TCR comes from a female donor with Graves disease. The rearrangement links TRBV6-2 or TRBV6-3 to TRBJ1-2; 7 bases match TRBD1. The material was peripheral blood mononuclear cells (PBMCs), obtained at new diagnosis, from a patient treated with antithyroid drugs. In nucleotides, the CDR3 is TGTGCCAGCAGCAACCACAGGGGCCGTAACTATGGCTACACCTTC. It specifies CASSNHRGRNYGYTF.